This T cell receptor (beta chain) originates from a study of vaccination and CD4 T cells after COVID-19. Overall study: Participants received two doses of either BNT162b2 or mRNA-1273 vaccine. Overlapping spike peptides of SARS-CoV-2, HCoV-NL63, HCoV-OC43 and HCoV-229E were used, and cells were stimulated with them. Findings and limits, study-wide: There were relatively few convalescent patients studied, and there were no early post-infection timepoints.

The Oncomine TCR Beta short-read assay was what sequenced the DNA obtained from cultured CD4+ T cells. MiXCR, applied by TCRdb to the PCR reads, yields one record per CDR3 protein. The table shows about 20,000 distinct CDR3 sequences, with roughly 70% occurring only once. In the case of this clonotype: Antigen specificity is unknown.

The germline gives CDR1 SGHTA, CDR2 FQGTGA. The CDR3 totals 13 residues. V lost 5 bases and J 4 bases, leaving 8 bases between the germline ends. The treatment here: roughly nine-day PBMC culture with coronavirus spike peptide pools or control peptides (ViraFEST assay). This chain links TRBV7-3 with TRBJ2-2; D ambiguous. The sample consisted of CD4+ T cells from blood, cultured in vitro. The sequence came from a human donor who had recovered from COVID-19. The CDR3 DNA is TGTGCCAGCAGCCCAAGGGTCACCGGGGAGCTGTTTTTT. The encoded protein is CASSPRVTGELFF.